Below are 9 T cell receptor beta chains sequenced from a single sample in a study of circulating and synovial CD4+ cells in juvenile arthritis. The assay was immunoSEQ multiplex PCR, and TCRdb's table has in-frame clones only and misses some. The table lists 2,500 to 4,000 clones, approximately 77% of them singletons. Sample: CD4+ T cells from synovial fluid. The receptors were sampled from a human donor with juvenile idiopathic arthritis.

The genes are TRBV28 and TRBJ2-1; 8 nucleotides match TRBD2. J was trimmed by 10 bases and V by 5 bases; bases with no gene match: 10. Germline V gene lookup returns CDR1 MDHEN and CDR2 SYDVKM. CDR3 length: 14 residues. The chain's CDR3 is CASSESGSGREQFF. DNA for the CDR3: TGTGCCAGCAGTGAGAGCGGGAGTGGGCGGGAGCAGTTCTTC.

The chain employs TRBV7-2 and TRBJ2-1; tentative D call: TRBD2 (8 bases). The germline CDR1 and CDR2 sequences are SGHTA and FQGNSA. The ends were cut back, 4 bases at V and 7 bases at J, with 20 bases in the middle. This CDR3 contains 16 residues. The CDR3: CASSSRTGAGVNEQFF. The CDR3 coding sequence is TGTGCCAGCAGCTCTCGGACAGGAGCGGGGGTAAATGAGCAGTTCTTC.

The J gene is TRBJ1-4, the V gene TRBV15; maybe TRBD1 (6 bases). This CDR3 region has 17 residues. CDR1 and CDR2 from the germline V gene are LNHNV and YYDKDF (reference sequence). V was pared by 2 bases and J by 7 bases, with 20 bases between. CDR3 in amino acids: CATSRPLGGQGGEKLFF. In DNA, the CDR3 is TGTGCCACCAGCAGACCCCTTGGGGGCCAAGGGGGTGAAAAACTGTTTTTT.

This clone has a single count. V is TRBV2 and J is TRBJ1-2; perhaps TRBD1 as D (5 bases). Germline V CDR1 and CDR2: SNHLY, FYNNEI. V was trimmed by 5 bases and J by 0 bases, leaving 13 bases between them. The CDR3 covers 15 residues. The CDR3 protein is CASSPAPGANYGYTF. The CDR3 coding sequence is TGTGCCAGCAGTCCTGCACCGGGGGCTAACTATGGCTACACCTTC.

V is TRBV5-1 and J is TRBJ2-1, with TRBD2 matching over 8 bases. Looked up from germline, CDR1 is SGHRS and CDR2 is YFSETQ. The CDR3 extends over 16 amino acids. V dropped 0 bases and J dropped 4; count of bases not matched to a gene: 6. The CDR3 DNA reads as TGCGCCAGCAGCTTGGGTGCTAGCGGGTCTTACAATGAGCAGTTCTTC. Translated: CASSLGASGSYNEQFF.

The rearrangement links TRBV7-2 to TRBJ2-7; 9 nucleotides match TRBD1. From germline, CDR1 is SGHTA and CDR2 FQGNSA. CDR3 size: 19 residues. V lost 2 bases and J lost 0; bases outside the gene matches: 14. The CDR3 here is CASSLQTGAGTGHSYEQYF. The CDR3 nucleotides read TGTGCCAGCAGCTTACAGACGGGCGCCGGGACAGGGCACTCCTACGAGCAGTACTTC. The full variable domain, with the rest looked up from reference TRBV7-2 and TRBJ2-7, is GAGVSQSPSNKVTEKGKDVELRCDPISGHTALYWYRQSLGQGLEFLIYFQGNSAPDKSGLPSDRFSAERTGGSVSTLTIQRTQQEDSAVYLCASSLQTGAGTGHSYEQYFGPGTRLTVT.

The rearrangement joins TRBV19 to TRBJ2-3; D is uncertain. V was shortened by 4 bases and J by 2 bases, with 10 bases between the two germline ends. This CDR3 is 14 amino acids long. Germline V gives CDR1 LNHDA, CDR2 SQIVND (reference sequence). As DNA, the CDR3 is TGTGCCAGTAGTACGGCAGGAATCACAGATACGCAGTATTTT. Amino acids: CASSTAGITDTQYF.

The genes are TRBV7-8 and TRBJ2-1, with a possible D match to TRBD2 (5 bases). CDR3 length: 12 amino acids. Deletions cut 4 bases from V and 7 bases from J, with 8 bases between. Germline lookup yields CDR1 SGHVS and CDR2 FQNEAQ. CDR3 loop: CASSSRENEQFF. CDR3 DNA sequence: TGTGCCAGCAGCTCAAGGGAGAATGAGCAGTTCTTC.

This clone appeared a single time. The CDR3 bases are TGTGCCAGCAGCGAGAGGACTAGCGGGGGTGCCCGAGTCACCGGGGAGCTGTTTTTT. This sequence encodes CASSERTSGGARVTGELFF. The gene calls are TRBV11-1 and TRBJ2-2; 13 bases line up with TRBD2. The CDR3 covers 19 residues. V lost 5 bases, J lost 4 bases, and 13 bases stayed unmatched. Germline values: CDR1 SGHAT, CDR2 FQDESV (reference sequence).